This is a list of T cell receptor beta chains from one sample in a study of spatial heterogeneity in lung cancer. MiXCR, run by TCRdb on the 5' RACE reads, gives a single entry per CDR3 protein. The sample lists 20,000 to 25,000 distinct CDR3 sequences, 3.5% to 5% occurring once. The sequenced sample was PBMCs, obtained at surgery. The receptors come from a male donor with early-stage non-small cell lung cancer. Each CDR3 is given with its conserved first and last residue. D genes are given only for firm matches. Clone size appears in some rows only: once, few, many, or a class for an expanded clone.

TRBV6-6	TRBD1	many	TRBJ2-2	TGTGCCAGCAGTCGACAGGGAAGGCTGTTTTTT	CASSRQGRLFF
TRBV4-2	TRBD1	many	TRBJ2-7	TGTGCCAGCAGCCAAGCCGCCGGGACAGGGTACGAGCAGTACTTC	CASSQAAGTGYEQYF
TRBV20-1	.	medium-sized	TRBJ1-5	TGCAGTGCTAGACTCACAGGGAATCAGCCCCAGCATTTT	CSARLTGNQPQHF
TRBV4-1	TRBD2	many	TRBJ2-7	TGCGCCAGCAGCTTTAGTAGCGGGAGGGCGTACGAGCAGTACTTC	CASSFSSGRAYEQYF
TRBV5-6	.	.	TRBJ2-4	TGTGCCAGCAGCTTAGCGGATTTCGCCAAAAACATTCAGTACTTC	CASSLADFAKNIQYF
TRBV6-5	.	many	TRBJ1-6	TGTGCCAGCAGTTCCGCTAACCAGGGCTCACCCCTCCACTTT	CASSSANQGSPLHF
TRBV18	TRBD1	many	TRBJ2-7	TGTGCCAGCTCCCCGATGGACAGGGTGTTTTACGAGCAGTACTTC	CASSPMDRVFYEQYF
TRBV12-3/TRBV12-4	.	many	TRBJ2-1	TGTGCCAGCAGTTTATGGGACAGATTTAGCGGGGTTGACAATGAGCAGTTCTTC	CASSLWDRFSGVDNEQFF
TRBV5-1	TRBD1	many	TRBJ2-3	TGCGCCAGCAGCTTGTTGCAACAGGGGGGCGATACGCAGTATTTT	CASSLLQQGGDTQYF
TRBV29-1	.	many	TRBJ2-3	TGCAGCGTTGTAACCCGCGGTCGCACAGATACGCAGTATTTT	CSVVTRGRTDTQYF
TRBV11-2	.	many	TRBJ2-3	TGTGCCAGCAGCTTCAGAGGTGCTTCCAAGGGCACAGATACGCAGTATTTT	CASSFRGASKGTDTQYF
TRBV20-1	.	many	TRBJ1-5	TGCAGTGCTATTACCCGACAGGGCAATCAGCCCCAGCATTTT	CSAITRQGNQPQHF
TRBV24-1	.	few	TRBJ2-3	TGTGCCACCAGTGACCCCCTAGGGGAGGACACAGATACGCAGTATTTT	CATSDPLGEDTDTQYF
TRBV7-2	.	many	TRBJ2-3	TGTGCCAGCAGCGAGGACTGGGTAGGGGATACGCAGTATTTT	CASSEDWVGDTQYF
TRBV5-6	TRBD1	.	TRBJ2-3	TGTGCCAGCAGCTTCCGACAGGGGGTACCAGATACGCAGTATTTT	CASSFRQGVPDTQYF
TRBV3-1	.	many	TRBJ1-6	TGTGCCAGCAGCGTCAGAGGTTCACCCCTCCACTTT	CASSVRGSPLHF
TRBV27	TRBD1	many	TRBJ2-2	TGTGCCAGCAGTTTCGGACAGGGGGGTGGCACCGGGGAGCTGTTTTTT	CASSFGQGGGTGELFF
TRBV19	TRBD2	many	TRBJ2-5	TGTGCCAGTAGTCTCCTGAGCGGGGGCCCTCGGGAGACCCAGTACTTC	CASSLLSGGPRETQYF